The 17 T cell receptor beta chains below all came from one sample that was sequenced in a study of CD8 T cells in Susac syndrome. An input of about 0.5 to 1 ug of RNA was subjected to reverse transcription using random hexamers. TCRdb re-derived calls from the immunoSEQ multiplex PCR reads in MiXCR, one entry per CDR3 protein. The sample records roughly 190,000 distinct CDR3 sequences, about 94% being singletons. Source material: CD4+ T cells from PBMCs. The receptors shown here come from a human donor in good health.

V is TRBV6-1 and J is TRBJ2-1; TRBD1 or TRBD2 may be the D gene (5 bases each). The CDR3 runs 12 residues. Trimming left V 7 bases short and J 6 bases short, with 10 bases between. CDR1 and CDR2 from the germline V gene are MNHNS and SASEGT. This CDR3 is CASKGRVNEQFF. For the CDR3, the DNA is TGTGCCAGCAAGGGGCGGGTCAATGAGCAGTTCTTC.

The chain employs TRBV20-1 and TRBJ2-5; D unresolved. With 8 bases removed from V and 2 bases from J, the gap between germline ends came to 18 bases. Germline lookup yields CDR1 DFQATT and CDR2 SNEGSKA (reference sequence). The length of the CDR3 is 14 residues. The CDR3 nucleotides are TGCAGTCCCGCGGACGGGTCGGCTCAAGAGACCCAGTACTTC. Its protein product is CSPADGSAQETQYF.

The chain is built from TRBV7-2 and TRBJ2-3; D is perhaps TRBD1 (6 bases). CDR3 length: 15 amino acids. Deletions cut 5 bases from V and 0 bases from J, with 12 bases between. CDR1 SGHTA and CDR2 FQGNSA come from the germline V gene. In nucleotides, the CDR3 is TGTGCCAGCAGCAGTAGGGGGTCTAGCACAGATACGCAGTATTTT. It specifies CASSSRGSSTDTQYF.

This sequence joins TRBV28 and TRBJ2-2, with 7 bases identical to TRBD1. Germline trimming cut 5 bases from V and 4 bases from J; bases unmatched to any gene: 10. Germline V lookup: CDR1 MDHEN, CDR2 SYDVKM. The CDR3 contains 16 residues. The CDR3 nucleotides read TGTGCCAGCAGTCTTACAGGGGCAGTCGGCACCGGGGAGCTGTTTTTT. Translating it yields CASSLTGAVGTGELFF.

The V gene is TRBV9, the J gene TRBJ1-3, with D hard to call. The CDR3 has 15 amino acids. Trimming removed 2 bases from V and 0 bases from J, with 9 bases in between. Germline CDR1 SGDLS, CDR2 YYNGEE. The CDR3 protein is CASSVLGLSGNTIYF. CDR3 DNA sequence: TGTGCCAGCAGCGTCTTAGGCCTCTCTGGAAACACCATATATTTT.

The chain has TRBV7-9 and TRBJ2-5; 10 nucleotides match TRBD1. This CDR3 has 14 amino acids. Per the germline V gene, CDR1 is SEHNR and CDR2 is FQNEAQ (reference sequence). Trimming at V came to 4 bases and at J to 5 bases, leaving 4 bases not matched to a gene. The chain's CDR3 is CASSSGQGSETQYF. The CDR3 DNA follows: TGTGCCAGCAGCTCGGGACAGGGGTCGGAGACCCAGTACTTC.

This clonotype was detected only a few times. V is TRBV9 and J is TRBJ2-3; D remains ambiguous. V lost 0 bases, J lost 6 bases, and 5 bases lay in between. The CDR3 loop spans 12 amino acids. Germline CDR1 is SGDLS and CDR2 is YYNGEE. The CDR3 DNA reads TGTGCCAGCAGCGTAGTTGGGGATACGCAGTATTTT. Protein sequence: CASSVVGDTQYF.

The V and J genes are TRBV25-1 and TRBJ1-4, with D possibly being TRBD1 (5 bases). The V end lost 2 bases, the J end lost 8 bases, and 15 bases lay between the germline ends. CDR3 length: 15 residues. From germline, CDR1 is MGHDK and CDR2 SYGVNS. The CDR3, as DNA: TGTGCCAGCAGTGAACAGCTGGCAGGGCGCGAAAAACTGTTTTTT. Its translation: CASSEQLAGREKLFF. The variable domain in full, with the rest retrieved from reference TRBV25-1 and TRBJ1-4, is EADIYQTPRYLVIGTGKKITLECSQTMGHDKMYWYQQDPGMELHLIHYSYGVNSTEKGDLSSESTVSRIRTEHFPLTLESARPSHTSQYLCASSEQLAGREKLFFGSGTQLSVL.

The genes are TRBV12-3 or TRBV12-4 and TRBJ1-6, with a tentative D call TRBD1 (5 bases). The CDR3 runs 15 residues. V was pared by 1 base and J by 7 bases, with 11 bases between. The CDR3 protein is CASSLDQGPNSPLHF. Here the CDR3 DNA reads TGTGCCAGCAGTTTAGATCAGGGACCCAATTCACCCCTCCACTTT.

This sequence joins TRBV6-6 and TRBJ2-7; 14 bases are shared with TRBD2. The CDR3 spans 15 residues. J gave up 6 bases and V 4 bases, and 5 bases lay outside the gene matches. Looked up from germline, CDR1 is MNHNY and CDR2 is SVGAGI (reference sequence). CDR3 in amino acids: CASSLGLAGESEQYV. For the CDR3, the DNA is TGTGCCAGCAGTTTGGGACTAGCGGGGGAATCCGAGCAGTACGTC.

Here the CDR3 reads CASSLDAVTGQFF. The CDR3 DNA is TGCGCCAGCAGCTTGGACGCGGTCACGGGGCAGTTCTTC. The V and J genes are TRBV5-1 and TRBJ2-1; no firm D call. V lost 0 bases and J 12 bases, leaving 13 bases between the germline ends. CDR3 length: 13 amino acids. The germline V gene encodes CDR1 SGHRS and CDR2 YFSETQ. Filled out from reference TRBV5-1 and TRBJ2-1, the complete variable domain reads KAGVTQTPRYLIKTRGQQVTLSCSPISGHRSVSWYQQTPGQGLQFLFEYFSETQRNKGNFPGRFSGRQFSNSRSEMNVSTLELGDSALYLCASSLDAVTGQFFGPGTRLTVL.

CDR3 nucleotides: TGTGCCAGCAGACCTAGCGGGGGCTCTCACCAGGGGGAGCAGTTCTTC. It is translated as CASRPSGGSHQGEQFF. The chain combines TRBV27 with TRBJ2-1; 10 bases align to TRBD2. The CDR3 is 16 residues long. With 6 bases clipped from V and 10 bases from J, the junction kept 15 bases outside the gene matches. Germline V gene data show CDR1 as MNHEY and CDR2 as SMNVEV (reference sequence).

CDR3 nucleotides: TGTGCCAGCAGTTTAGTTTATAATTCACCCCTCCACTTT. It specifies CASSLVYNSPLHF. This chain links TRBV12-3 or TRBV12-4 with TRBJ1-6; no definite D call. The germline V and J ends were trimmed by 1 base and 4 bases, with 2 bases remaining between them. The CDR3 runs to 13 residues.

The CDR3 nucleotides read TGTGCCAGCAAAAGGACGGCCTCCACTGAAGCTTTCTTT. As protein: CASKRTASTEAFF. The rearrangement joins TRBV4-2 to TRBJ1-1; D remains ambiguous. Per germline, CDR1 LGHNA and CDR2 YNFKEQ. CDR3 length equals 13 residues. Trimming removed 7 bases from V and 4 bases from J, with 13 bases in between.

V usage is TRBV7-9 and J usage is TRBJ1-4; TRBD1 might be the D (5 bases). Trimming left V 6 bases short and J 8 bases short, with 13 bases between. The length of the CDR3 is 13 residues. The germline V gene has CDR1 SEHNR and CDR2 FQNEAQ (reference sequence). The CDR3 protein is CASSPGTGEKLFF. CDR3 bases: TGTGCCAGCAGTCCCGGGACCGGGGAAAAACTGTTTTTT. Filled out from reference TRBV7-9 and TRBJ1-4, the complete variable domain reads DTGVSQNPRHKITKRGQNVTFRCDPISEHNRLYWYRQTLGQGPEFLTYFQNEAQLEKSRLLSDRFSAERPKGSFSTLEIQRTEQGDSAMYLCASSPGTGEKLFFGSGTQLSVL.

The rearrangement links TRBV29-1 to TRBJ2-2, with D unclear. This CDR3 region has 13 residues. Germline CDR1 and CDR2: SQVTM and ANQGSEA. V lost 7 bases and J 6 bases, leaving 15 bases between the germline ends. The CDR3 nucleotides read TGCAGCGCGGGCCTAGGGTCTCCCGGGGAGCTGTTTTTT. Translating gives CSAGLGSPGELFF.

The CDR3 DNA sequence: TGTGCCTGGAGTGTAAGTACAGGGGGCACTGAAGCTTTCTTT. Encoded protein: CAWSVSTGGTEAFF. The chain carries TRBV30 and TRBJ1-1, with TRBD1 matching over 8 bases. This CDR3 is built from 14 residues. V trimming: 0 bases; J trimming: 4 bases; junction bases outside the gene matches: 4. CDR1 GTSNPN and CDR2 SVGIG come from the germline V gene (reference sequence).